This TCR beta chain came from a study of T cell responses to AZD1222 COVID-19 vaccine. TCRdb's table, derived via immunoSEQ multiplex PCR, lists solely in-frame clones and lacks some. The sample has roughly 170,000 clones, around 93% seen once; the top ten hold 1.5% to 2%. Germline CDR1 and CDR2: MNHEY and SMNVEV (reference sequence). The CDR3 is 15 amino acids. Trimming cost V 8 bases and J 2 bases, with 19 bases left between them. The material was peripheral blood, obtained on day 0 of AZD1222 vaccination. The J gene is TRBJ2-7, the V gene TRBV27; maybe TRBD1 (5 bases). The clonotype comes from an adult in good health. CDR3 residues: CASYSRAGIPYEQYF. The CDR3 coding sequence is TGTGCCAGCTACAGTAGGGCAGGGATTCCCTACGAGCAGTACTTC.